The sequence of this TCR gamma chain was determined in a study of Vδ1+ human thymocytes. Study conclusions and caveats: The authors advised highly purified populations and single-cell validation. Thymic TRG and TRD repertoires appeared highly polyclonal. TRG sequences recurred across donors, whereas TRD sequences stayed essentially private. Despite high sort purity, approximately 21% of thymic T cell receptor delta sequences were Vdelta2.

In its sample, this clone was seen a few times. Antigen: not known. The V gene's germline CDR1 is VENAVY and CDR2 YDSYNSRV. Trimming at V came to 6 bases and at J to 5 bases, leaving 12 bases not matched to a gene. The CDR3 has 15 amino acids. RNA was extracted from the cells and then reverse transcribed. CDR3 amplicons came from multiplex PCR with pooled V-gene forward and constant-region reverse primers. TCRdb reanalyzed the multiplex PCR reads using CATT. Of tens of thousands of gamma-chain clones in the sample, roughly 15% were seen once. The chain carries TRGV8 and TRGJP1. This receptor was identified in a child less than two years old who had congenital heart surgery. Sequencing was performed on Vdelta1+ gamma-delta thymocytes from the thymus. Subset given: FACS-sorted CD3+ TCRalphabeta- TCRVdelta1+ TCRVdelta2- thymocytes. CDR3 region: CATWHYGGTGWFKIF. The DNA of the CDR3 is TGTGCCACCTGGCATTATGGGGGAACTGGTTGGTTCAAGATATTT.